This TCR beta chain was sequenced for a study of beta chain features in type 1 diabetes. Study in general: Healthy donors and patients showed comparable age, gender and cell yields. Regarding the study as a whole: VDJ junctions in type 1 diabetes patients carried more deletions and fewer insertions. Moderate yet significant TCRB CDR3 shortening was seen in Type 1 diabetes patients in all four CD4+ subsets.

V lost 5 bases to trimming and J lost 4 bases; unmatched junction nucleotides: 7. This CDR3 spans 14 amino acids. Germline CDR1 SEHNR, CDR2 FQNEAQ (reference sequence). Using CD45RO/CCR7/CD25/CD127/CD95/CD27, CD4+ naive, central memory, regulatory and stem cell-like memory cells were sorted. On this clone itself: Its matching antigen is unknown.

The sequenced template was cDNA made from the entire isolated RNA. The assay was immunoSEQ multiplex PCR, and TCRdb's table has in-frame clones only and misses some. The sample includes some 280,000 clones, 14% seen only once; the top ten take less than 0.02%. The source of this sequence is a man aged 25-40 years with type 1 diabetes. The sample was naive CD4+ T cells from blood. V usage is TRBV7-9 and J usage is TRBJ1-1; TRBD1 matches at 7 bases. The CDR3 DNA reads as TGTGCCAGCAGCCAGGGGGGTAGTGGCACTGAAGCTTTCTTT. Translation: CASSQGGSGTEAFF.